The 23 T cell receptor beta chains given below trace back to one sample, sequenced in a study of T-cell reconstitution after alpha-beta-depleted transplantation in children. During its preparation, the TCRbeta library received unique molecular identifiers. One entry per CDR3 protein, called by TCRdb with MiXCR from the PCR reads. The table records fewer than 550,000 distinct CDR3 sequences, 9.5% to 13% of them present only once. Sequenced here: PBMCs from the stem cell graft donor, sampled from the stem cell graft. The receptors originated from a human donor who donated a stem cell graft to a child with acute myeloid leukemia.

J is TRBJ2-5 and V is TRBV25-1; D remains ambiguous. CDR1 and CDR2 from the germline V gene are MGHDK and SYGVNS. The CDR3 has 16 residues. V was pared by 5 bases and J by 5 bases, with 21 bases between. The CDR3, as DNA: TGTGCCAGCAGTCCACTGGAGACACCGGAAATGGAGACCCAGTACTTC. Translating gives CASSPLETPEMETQYF.

This clonotype was recorded many times. The CDR3 sequence is CAIRPLGTDTQYF. In DNA form, the CDR3 reads TGTGCCATCAGGCCCTTGGGCACAGATACGCAGTATTTT. The chain recombines TRBV10-3 with TRBJ2-3, with D uncertain. Germline V gene sequence: CDR1 ENHRY, CDR2 SYGVKD. CDR3 length equals 13 residues. V lost 6 bases to trimming and J lost 1 base, with 8 bases between them.

J is TRBJ2-6 and V is TRBV6-1; 9 bases agree with TRBD1. The CDR3 spans 17 residues. The V segment lost 6 bases and the J segment 2 bases; nucleotides outside the gene matches: 8. The germline V gene encodes CDR1 MNHNS and CDR2 SASEGT. The CDR3 DNA is TGTGCCAGCAGCCCCGGGACAGGGCTGGCTGGGGCCAACGTCCTGACTTTC. Its protein is CASSPGTGLAGANVLTF.

This clonotype was counted a few times. The chain carries TRBV7-2 and TRBJ1-6, with D possibly being TRBD1 (6 bases). The CDR3 runs to 15 residues. Trimming removed 1 base at V and 9 bases at J, with 13 bases between. Germline assignment: CDR1 SGHTA and CDR2 FQGNSA. CDR3 amino acids: CASSLEGGGGSPLHF. As DNA, the CDR3 is TGTGCCAGCAGCTTAGAAGGGGGGGGTGGTTCACCCCTCCACTTT. Supplemented by reference TRBV7-2 and TRBJ1-6, the full variable domain reads GAGVSQSPSNKVTEKGKDVELRCDPISGHTALYWYRQSLGQGLEFLIYFQGNSAPDKSGLPSDRFSAERTGGSVSTLTIQRTQQEDSAVYLCASSLEGGGGSPLHFGNGTRLTVT.

This chain links TRBV7-2 with TRBJ2-5, with D hard to call. The CDR3 sequence is 14 residues long. The V gene lost 5 bases and the J gene lost 1 base, with 11 bases spanning the gap. The V gene's germline CDR1 is SGHTA and CDR2 FQGNSA. CDR3 coding DNA: TGTGCCAGCAGCGGTCGCGGAGCCCAAGAGACCCAGTACTTC. It specifies CASSGRGAQETQYF.

This clonotype was detected ten times or more. The DNA of the CDR3 is TGTGCCCTAAAGTCGGATTTGAACACTGAAGCTTTCTTT. This gives the protein CALKSDLNTEAFF. The chain uses TRBV10-3 and TRBJ1-1, with D unresolved. Germline V lookup: CDR1 ENHRY, CDR2 SYGVKD. The V and J ends lost 11 bases and 0 bases respectively, with 13 bases between them. The CDR3 consists of 13 residues.

This clonotype was detected a few times. The chain links TRBV5-1 to TRBJ1-6, with D tentatively TRBD1 (6 bases). Between the trimmed V and J ends, which lost 4 bases and 8 bases, there was a span of 16 bases. The CDR3 contains 15 residues. The germline V gene encodes CDR1 SGHRS and CDR2 YFSETQ. The CDR3, as DNA: TGCGCCAGCAGCGGCGCCGGGACACTGGATTCACCCCTCCACTTT. Its translation: CASSGAGTLDSPLHF.

This chain connects TRBV27 to TRBJ2-5, with D possibly being TRBD1 (5 bases). Trimming stripped 7 bases from V and 9 bases from J, with 21 bases between. Germline-derived CDR1 and CDR2 are MNHEY and SMNVEV (reference sequence). The CDR3 is 14 amino acids. The CDR3: CASNTGMGARSQYF. Here the CDR3 DNA reads TGTGCCAGCAATACAGGAATGGGCGCGAGGTCCCAGTACTTC.

This clonotype has only a few counts. The rearrangement joins TRBV29-1 to TRBJ2-5; the D is unclear. Trimming took off 1 base at V and 5 bases at J, with 11 bases between the two ends. Germline V gene data show CDR1 as SQVTM and CDR2 as ANQGSEA. This CDR3 has 13 residues. The CDR3 loop is CSVEVERVETQYF. DNA for the CDR3: TGCAGCGTTGAAGTTGAACGGGTCGAGACCCAGTACTTC. Using reference TRBV29-1 and TRBJ2-5 for the parts outside the CDR3, the full variable domain is SAVISQKPSRDICQRGTSLTIQCQVDSQVTMMFWYRQQPGQSLTLIATANQGSEATYESGFVIDKFPISRPNLTFSTLTVSNMSPEDSSIYLCSVEVERVETQYFGPGTRLLVL.

This clonotype was detected only a few times. This chain joins TRBV27 and TRBJ2-1, with 7 bases that match TRBD2. The CDR3 covers 14 residues. Per the germline V gene, CDR1 is MNHEY and CDR2 is SMNVEV (reference sequence). Trimming cost V 8 bases and J 0 bases; bases outside gene matches: 4. The CDR3 sequence is CASARGGSYNEQFF. The CDR3 DNA is TGTGCCAGCGCGCGCGGGGGCTCCTACAATGAGCAGTTCTTC.

This chain joins TRBV7-8 and TRBJ1-2, with TRBD1 matching over 7 bases. Trimming at V came to 2 bases and at J to 6 bases, leaving 3 bases not matched to a gene. Germline CDR1 and CDR2: SGHVS and FQNEAQ. CDR3 length equals 13 residues. CDR3 nucleotide sequence: TGTGCCAGCAGCTTATTCCAGGGGGATGGCTACACCTTC. It is translated as CASSLFQGDGYTF.

This clonotype came up many times. V and J are TRBV5-5 and TRBJ1-6; D remains ambiguous. V gave up 3 bases and J gave up 9 bases, with 7 bases separating them. The V gene's germline CDR1 is SGHKS and CDR2 YYEKEE (reference sequence). The length of the CDR3 is 12 residues. The CDR3 sequence: CASSSSASPLHF. CDR3 coding DNA: TGTGCCAGCAGCTCTAGTGCTTCACCCCTCCACTTT.

The genes are TRBV20-1 and TRBJ2-1, with D unclear. Germline CDR1 reads DFQATT; CDR2 reads SNEGSKA (reference sequence). V lost 5 bases, J lost 4 bases, and 18 bases lay in between. This CDR3 spans 15 amino acids. The CDR3 loop is CSASPLDLKYNEQFF. As DNA, the CDR3 is TGCAGTGCTTCACCACTTGATTTGAAATACAATGAGCAGTTCTTC.

V and J are TRBV6-1 and TRBJ2-7; D is unclear. CDR3 size: 13 residues. Germline CDR1 is MNHNS and CDR2 is SASEGT. The V gene lost 5 bases and the J gene lost 7 bases, with 15 bases spanning the gap. The CDR3 region is CASSRTGLFEQYF. The CDR3, as DNA: TGTGCCAGCAGTAGGACGGGTCTTTTTGAGCAGTACTTC.

This rearrangement joins TRBV12-3 or TRBV12-4 to TRBJ2-1; D not resolved. V lost 6 bases to trimming and J lost 6 bases, with 15 bases between them. The CDR3 loop spans 14 amino acids. The CDR3 here is CASSPTPGGNEQFF. Written as DNA, the CDR3 is TGTGCCAGCAGCCCCACCCCAGGCGGCAATGAGCAGTTCTTC.

Only a few counts were recorded for this clonotype. The V and J genes are TRBV3-1 and TRBJ2-4, with D possibly being TRBD1 (5 bases). Germline V gene data show CDR1 as LGHDT and CDR2 as YNNKEL (reference sequence). CDR3 size: 13 residues. V lost 4 bases and J 7 bases, leaving 11 bases between the germline ends. CDR3 region: CASSPGLENIQYF. CDR3 bases: TGTGCCAGCAGCCCAGGGCTGGAGAACATTCAGTACTTC.

In this sample, this clonotype turned up a few times. The chain employs TRBV5-1 and TRBJ2-2; 8 bases are shared with TRBD1. The CDR3 totals 16 residues. CDR1 and CDR2 (germline): SGHRS, YFSETQ. The V segment lost 5 bases and the J segment 5 bases; nucleotides outside the gene matches: 11. The CDR3 protein is CASSLSGGSRTGELFF. The CDR3 bases are TGCGCCAGCAGTTTATCAGGGGGCTCGCGAACCGGGGAGCTGTTTTTT.

This clonotype showed up just a few times. The chain recombines TRBV20-1 with TRBJ2-7; D might be TRBD1 (5 bases). Looked up from germline, CDR1 is DFQATT and CDR2 is SNEGSKA (reference sequence). Trimming removed 6 bases at V and 0 bases at J, with 12 bases between. The CDR3 spans 13 residues. CDR3 nucleotide sequence: TGCAGTGCCATAACAGGTGGCTCCTACGAGCAGTACTTC. It encodes CSAITGGSYEQYF.

J is TRBJ1-4 and V is TRBV12-3 or TRBV12-4, with 9 bases that match TRBD1. The CDR3 consists of 16 residues. With V trimmed by 3 bases and J by 6 bases, 8 bases remained unmatched. CDR3 loop: CASSLGRGQGYEKLFF. The CDR3 bases are TGTGCCAGCAGTTTGGGTAGGGGACAGGGATATGAAAAACTGTTTTTT.

The table lists this clonotype with a few counts. The gene calls are TRBV7-2 and TRBJ2-3; perhaps D is TRBD1 or TRBD2 (5 bases each). This CDR3 has 15 amino acids. Per germline, CDR1 SGHTA and CDR2 FQGNSA. Trimming cost V 10 bases and J 0 bases, with 17 bases left between them. The CDR3 loop reads CATAPGAVSTDTQYF. In DNA, the CDR3 is TGTGCCACTGCACCCGGGGCGGTTAGCACAGATACGCAGTATTTT.

This clonotype was seen at least ten times. The V and J genes are TRBV9 and TRBJ2-5; 9 bases are a match to TRBD2. Germline loops: CDR1 SGDLS, CDR2 YYNGEE. J lost 5 bases, V lost 3 bases, and 11 bases had no gene match. The CDR3 runs to 16 residues. Here the CDR3 reads CASSARRVAGVETQYF. As DNA, the CDR3 is TGTGCCAGCAGCGCCCGCAGAGTAGCGGGAGTCGAGACCCAGTACTTC.

This clonotype came up many times. This sequence joins TRBV7-2 and TRBJ2-3; 13 bases map to TRBD2. CDR1 is SGHTA and CDR2 is FQGNSA in the germline V gene. The length of the CDR3 is 17 residues. The V gene end was trimmed by 5 bases and the J gene end by 1 base; junction bases not matched to a gene: 6. As DNA, the CDR3 is TGTGCCAGCAGCACCGGGACTAGCGGGGCCCGCACAGATACGCAGTATTTT. It yields the protein CASSTGTSGARTDTQYF.

This clonotype was detected only a few times. The V call is TRBV7-9, the J call TRBJ1-1; TRBD1 agrees at 8 bases. Germline V lookup: CDR1 SEHNR, CDR2 FQNEAQ (reference sequence). V trimming: 5 bases; J trimming: 7 bases; junction bases outside the gene matches: 12. This CDR3 has 15 residues. The CDR3 DNA sequence: TGTGCCAGCAGCAAAGAACAGGGGGGTACATATGAAGCTTTCTTT. Residues: CASSKEQGGTYEAFF.